This TCR beta chain is from a study of shared clonotypes between healthy human individuals. The CDR3 totals 13 residues. From germline, CDR1 is WNHNN and CDR2 SYGVQD (reference sequence). The trim removed 3 bases at V and 12 bases at J, leaving 9 bases unmatched. Naive CD8 cells, CD45RO-negative and positively selected for CCR7, excluded terminally differentiated effector memory CD45RA+ cells. Donors were Caucasian adults residing in Nashville, Tennessee, USA. The DNA input per sorted-subset replicate PCR was 200 ng, corresponding to around 28,000 T cell genomes. Only in-frame clones appear in the TCRdb table, and some are missing; sequencing was by immunoSEQ multiplex PCR. The sample contains some 2.1 million clones, about 95% of which appear only once.

The V and J genes are TRBV10-1 and TRBJ1-2; 8 bases map to TRBD1. The sequence derives from a man younger than 30 in good health. Sequencing was carried out using naive CD8+ T cells sorted from blood. The CDR3 DNA reads TGCGCCAGCAGTGAAATCTTGACAGGGGCTCACACCTTC. It yields the protein CASSEILTGAHTF.